Given below is one TCR beta chain in context. Its antigen remains unknown. The source of the sample is a study of Graves' ophthalmopathy and Graves' hyperthyroidism. CDR3 length: 12 residues. Germline CDR1 reads GTSNPN; CDR2 reads SVGIG (reference sequence). The V gene lost 6 bases and the J gene lost 6 bases, with 14 bases spanning the gap. The study, taken as a whole, reports: Ophthalmopathy cases were distinguished from stable hyperthyroidism by a 13-signature model, reaching approximately 88% sensitivity and about 80% specificity. The model achieved 55% to 71% sensitivity and approximately 74% specificity for ophthalmopathy progression.

TCR beta CDR3 regions were amplified from RNA transcripts. First-round RT-PCR relied on HTBI primers, and a second-round multiplex PCR came next. In TCRdb, the multiplex PCR reads were re-called with MiXCR into one record per CDR3 protein. The sample has over 500,000 distinct CDR3 sequences, 22% seen once; the top ten hold around 6.5%. The receptor comes from a woman aged 18 to 35 with stable Graves' hyperthyroidism. Some clones in this sample may be carry-over from other donors' samples. Sequencing was done on a sample of peripheral blood. This chain uses TRBV30 with TRBJ1-1, with a tentative D call TRBD1 (5 bases). The DNA of the CDR3 is TGTGCCTGCCAGGGAGTCACGGCTGAAGCTTTCTTT. Its translation is CACQGVTAEAFF.